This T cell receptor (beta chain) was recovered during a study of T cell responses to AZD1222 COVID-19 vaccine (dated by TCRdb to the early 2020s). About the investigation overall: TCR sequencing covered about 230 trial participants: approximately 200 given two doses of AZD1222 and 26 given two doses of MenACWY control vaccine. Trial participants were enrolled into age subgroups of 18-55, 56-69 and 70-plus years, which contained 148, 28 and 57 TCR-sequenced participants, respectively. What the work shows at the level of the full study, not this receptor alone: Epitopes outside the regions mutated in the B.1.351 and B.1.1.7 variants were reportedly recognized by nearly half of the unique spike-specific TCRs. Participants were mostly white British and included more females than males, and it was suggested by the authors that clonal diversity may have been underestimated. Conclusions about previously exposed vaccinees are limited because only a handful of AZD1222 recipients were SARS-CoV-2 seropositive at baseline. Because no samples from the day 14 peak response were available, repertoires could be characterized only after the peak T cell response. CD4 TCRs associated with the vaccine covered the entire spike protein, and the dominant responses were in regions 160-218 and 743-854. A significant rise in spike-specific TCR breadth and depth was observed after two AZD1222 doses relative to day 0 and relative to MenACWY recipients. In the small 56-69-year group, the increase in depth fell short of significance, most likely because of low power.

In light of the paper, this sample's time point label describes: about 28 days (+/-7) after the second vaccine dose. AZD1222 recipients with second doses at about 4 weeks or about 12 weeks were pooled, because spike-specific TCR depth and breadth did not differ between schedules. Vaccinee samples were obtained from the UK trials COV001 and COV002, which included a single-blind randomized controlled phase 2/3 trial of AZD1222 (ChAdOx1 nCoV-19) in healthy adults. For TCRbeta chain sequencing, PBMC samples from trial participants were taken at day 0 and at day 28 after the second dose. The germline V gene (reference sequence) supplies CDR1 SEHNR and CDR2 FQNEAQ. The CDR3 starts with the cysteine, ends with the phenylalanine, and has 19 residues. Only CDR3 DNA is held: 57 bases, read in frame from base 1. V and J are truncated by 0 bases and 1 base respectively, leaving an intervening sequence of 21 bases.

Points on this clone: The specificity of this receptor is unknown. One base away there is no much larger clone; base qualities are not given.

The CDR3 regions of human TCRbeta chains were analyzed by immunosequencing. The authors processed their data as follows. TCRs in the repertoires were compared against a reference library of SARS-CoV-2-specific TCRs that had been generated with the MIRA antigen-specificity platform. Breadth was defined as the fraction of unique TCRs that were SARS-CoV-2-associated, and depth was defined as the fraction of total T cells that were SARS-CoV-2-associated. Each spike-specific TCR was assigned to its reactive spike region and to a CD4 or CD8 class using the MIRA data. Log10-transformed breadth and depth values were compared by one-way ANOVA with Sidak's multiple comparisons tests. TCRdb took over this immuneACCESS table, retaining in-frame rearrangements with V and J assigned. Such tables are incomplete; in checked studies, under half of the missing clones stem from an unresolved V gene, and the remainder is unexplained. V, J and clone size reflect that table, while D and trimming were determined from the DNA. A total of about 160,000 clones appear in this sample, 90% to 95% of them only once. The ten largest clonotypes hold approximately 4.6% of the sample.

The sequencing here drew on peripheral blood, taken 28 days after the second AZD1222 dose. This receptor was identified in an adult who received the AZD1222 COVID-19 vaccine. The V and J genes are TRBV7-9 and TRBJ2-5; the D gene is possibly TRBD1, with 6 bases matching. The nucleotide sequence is TGTGCCAGCAGCTTAGCGAGGGGGTACAGAGCGGACAGCCAAGAGACCCAGTACTTC. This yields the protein CASSLARGYRADSQETQYF.